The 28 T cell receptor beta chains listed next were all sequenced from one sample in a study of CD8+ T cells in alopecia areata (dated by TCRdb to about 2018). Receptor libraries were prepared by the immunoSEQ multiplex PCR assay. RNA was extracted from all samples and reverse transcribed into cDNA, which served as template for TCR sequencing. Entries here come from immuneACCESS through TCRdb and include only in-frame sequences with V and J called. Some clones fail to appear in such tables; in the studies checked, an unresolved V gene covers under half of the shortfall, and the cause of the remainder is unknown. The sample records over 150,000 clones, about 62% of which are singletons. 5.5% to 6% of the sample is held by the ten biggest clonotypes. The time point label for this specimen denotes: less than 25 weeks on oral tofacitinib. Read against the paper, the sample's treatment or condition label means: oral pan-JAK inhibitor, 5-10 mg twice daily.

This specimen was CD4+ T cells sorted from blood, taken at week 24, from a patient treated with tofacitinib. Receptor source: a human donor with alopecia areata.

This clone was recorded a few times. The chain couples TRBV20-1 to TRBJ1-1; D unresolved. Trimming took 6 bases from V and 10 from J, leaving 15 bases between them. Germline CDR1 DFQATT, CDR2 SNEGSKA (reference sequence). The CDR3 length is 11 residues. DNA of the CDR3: TGCAGTGCGCCCGTTGGGGTGACAGCTTTCTTT. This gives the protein CSAPVGVTAFF.

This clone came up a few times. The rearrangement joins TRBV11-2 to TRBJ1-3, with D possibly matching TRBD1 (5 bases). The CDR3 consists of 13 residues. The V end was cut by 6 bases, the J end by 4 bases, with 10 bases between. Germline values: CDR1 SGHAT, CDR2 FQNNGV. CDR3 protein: CASSYEGGNTIYF. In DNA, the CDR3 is TGTGCCAGCAGTTACGAGGGGGGAAACACCATATATTTT.

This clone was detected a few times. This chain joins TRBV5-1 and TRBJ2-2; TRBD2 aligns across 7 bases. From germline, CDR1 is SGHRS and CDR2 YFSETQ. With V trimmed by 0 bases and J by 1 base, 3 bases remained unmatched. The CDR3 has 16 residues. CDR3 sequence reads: CASSLVLAVNTGELFF. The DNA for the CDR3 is TGCGCCAGCAGCTTGGTCCTAGCGGTGAACACCGGGGAGCTGTTTTTT.

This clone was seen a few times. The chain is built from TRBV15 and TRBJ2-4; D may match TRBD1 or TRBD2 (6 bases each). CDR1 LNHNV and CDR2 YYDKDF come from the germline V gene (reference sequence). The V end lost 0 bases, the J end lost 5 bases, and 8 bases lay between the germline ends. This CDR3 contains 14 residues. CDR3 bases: TGTGCCACCAGCAGAGATAGGGGGGAAAACATTCAGTACTTC. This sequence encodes CATSRDRGENIQYF.

The CDR3 is CAWSGSSGRTDTQYF. CDR3 in DNA: TGTGCCTGGAGTGGATCTAGCGGGAGAACAGATACGCAGTATTTT. This sequence joins TRBV30 and TRBJ2-3; 10 bases map to TRBD2. Germline loops: CDR1 GTSNPN, CDR2 SVGIG (reference sequence). Trimming took 1 base from V and 3 from J; bases not matched to a gene: 4. The CDR3 loop spans 15 amino acids.

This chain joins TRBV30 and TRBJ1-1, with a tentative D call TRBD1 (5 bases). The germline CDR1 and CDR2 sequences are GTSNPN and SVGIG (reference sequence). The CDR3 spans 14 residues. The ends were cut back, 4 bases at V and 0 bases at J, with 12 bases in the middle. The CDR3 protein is CAWNRGRLNTEAFF. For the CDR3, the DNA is TGTGCCTGGAATCGGGGACGGTTGAACACTGAAGCTTTCTTT.

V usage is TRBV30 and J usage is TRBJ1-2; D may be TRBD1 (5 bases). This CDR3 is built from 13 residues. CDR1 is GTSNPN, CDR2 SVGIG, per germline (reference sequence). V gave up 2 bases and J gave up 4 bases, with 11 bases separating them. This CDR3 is CAWSPRGSYGYTF. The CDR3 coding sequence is TGTGCCTGGAGTCCGCGGGGCTCCTATGGCTACACCTTC.

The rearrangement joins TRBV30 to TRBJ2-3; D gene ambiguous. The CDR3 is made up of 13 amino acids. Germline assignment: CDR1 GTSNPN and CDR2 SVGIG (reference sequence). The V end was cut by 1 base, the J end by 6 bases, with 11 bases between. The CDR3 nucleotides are TGTGCCTGGAGTGGTCTCGGGCCTGATACGCAGTATTTT. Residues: CAWSGLGPDTQYF.

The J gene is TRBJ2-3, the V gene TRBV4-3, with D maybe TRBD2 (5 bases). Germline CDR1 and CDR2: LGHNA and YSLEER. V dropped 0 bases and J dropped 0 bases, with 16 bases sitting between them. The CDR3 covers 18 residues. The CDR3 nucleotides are TGCGCCAGCAGCCAAGAAAGTAAAAGAGCGGCTAGCACAGATACGCAGTATTTT. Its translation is CASSQESKRAASTDTQYF.

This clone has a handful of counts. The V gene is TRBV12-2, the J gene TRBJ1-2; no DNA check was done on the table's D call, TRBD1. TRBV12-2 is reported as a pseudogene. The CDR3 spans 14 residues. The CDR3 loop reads CASRYCQANYGYTF. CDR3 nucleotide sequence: TGTGCAAGTCGCTACTGCCAGGCTAACTATGGCTACACCTTC.

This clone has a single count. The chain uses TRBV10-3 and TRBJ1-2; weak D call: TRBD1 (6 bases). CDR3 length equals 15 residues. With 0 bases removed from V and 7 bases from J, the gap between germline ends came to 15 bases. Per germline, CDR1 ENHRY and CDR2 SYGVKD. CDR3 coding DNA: TGTGCCATCAGTGAGTCGAGGGGCGCAGGGGCTGGCTACACCTTC. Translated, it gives CAISESRGAGAGYTF.

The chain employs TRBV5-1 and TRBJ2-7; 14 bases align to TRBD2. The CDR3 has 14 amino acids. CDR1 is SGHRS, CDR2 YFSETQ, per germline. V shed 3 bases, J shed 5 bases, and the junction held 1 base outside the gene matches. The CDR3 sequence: CASSSGLAGDEQYF. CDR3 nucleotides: TGCGCCAGCAGCTCGGGACTAGCGGGGGACGAGCAGTACTTC.

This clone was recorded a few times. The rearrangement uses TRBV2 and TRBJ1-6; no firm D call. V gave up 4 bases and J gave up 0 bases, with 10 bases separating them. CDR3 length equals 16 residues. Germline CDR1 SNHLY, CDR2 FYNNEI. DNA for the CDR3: TGTGCCAGCAGTGGAGGCGCTAGCTCCTATAATTCACCCCTCCACTTT. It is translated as CASSGGASSYNSPLHF.

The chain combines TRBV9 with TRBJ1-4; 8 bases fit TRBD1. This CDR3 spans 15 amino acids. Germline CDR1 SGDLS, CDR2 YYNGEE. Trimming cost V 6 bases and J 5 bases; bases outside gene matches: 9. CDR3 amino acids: CASTRAGQENEKLFF. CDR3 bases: TGTGCCAGCACCCGCGCGGGACAGGAGAATGAAAAACTGTTTTTT.

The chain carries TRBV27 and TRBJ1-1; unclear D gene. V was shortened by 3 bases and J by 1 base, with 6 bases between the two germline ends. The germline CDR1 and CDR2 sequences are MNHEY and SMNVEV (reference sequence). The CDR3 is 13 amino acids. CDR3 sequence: CASSFRQNTEAFF. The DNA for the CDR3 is TGTGCCAGCAGTTTCCGGCAGAACACTGAAGCTTTCTTT.

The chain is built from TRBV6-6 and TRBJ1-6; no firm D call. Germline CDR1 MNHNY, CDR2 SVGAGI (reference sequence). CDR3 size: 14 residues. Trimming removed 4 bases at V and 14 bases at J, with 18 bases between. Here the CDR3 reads CASSFGQVRVALHF. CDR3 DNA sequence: TGTGCCAGCAGTTTCGGGCAGGTGAGGGTGGCCCTCCACTTT.

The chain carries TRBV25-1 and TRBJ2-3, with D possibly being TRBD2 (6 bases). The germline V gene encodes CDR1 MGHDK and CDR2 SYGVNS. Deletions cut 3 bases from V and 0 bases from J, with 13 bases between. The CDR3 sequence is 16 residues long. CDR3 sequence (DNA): TGTGCCAGCAGTGACATGGCGGGGATAAGCACAGATACGCAGTATTTT. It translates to CASSDMAGISTDTQYF.

CDR3 amino acids: CASSRDSTDTQYF. CDR3 DNA sequence: TGTGCCAGCAGCCGCGACAGCACAGATACGCAGTATTTT. This sequence joins TRBV28 and TRBJ2-3; D uncertain. V dropped 6 bases and J dropped 0 bases, with 7 bases sitting between them. CDR3 length: 13 amino acids. Germline V lookup: CDR1 MDHEN, CDR2 SYDVKM. Supplemented by reference TRBV28 and TRBJ2-3, the full variable domain reads DVKVTQSSRYLVKRTGEKVFLECVQDMDHENMFWYRQDPGLGLRLIYFSYDVKMKEKGDIPEGYSVSREKKERFSLILESASTNQTSMYLCASSRDSTDTQYFGPGTRLTVL.

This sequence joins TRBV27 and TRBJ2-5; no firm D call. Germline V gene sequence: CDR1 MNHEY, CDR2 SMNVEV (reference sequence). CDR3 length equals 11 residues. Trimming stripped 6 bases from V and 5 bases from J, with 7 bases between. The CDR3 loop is CASRERETQYF. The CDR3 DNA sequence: TGTGCCAGCAGGGAAAGGGAGACCCAGTACTTC.

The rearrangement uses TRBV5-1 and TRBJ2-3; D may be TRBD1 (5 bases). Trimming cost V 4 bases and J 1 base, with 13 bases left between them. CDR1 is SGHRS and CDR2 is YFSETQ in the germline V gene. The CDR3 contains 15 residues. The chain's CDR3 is CASSPWGVRTDTQYF. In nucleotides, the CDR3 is TGCGCCAGCAGCCCTTGGGGCGTCCGCACAGATACGCAGTATTTT. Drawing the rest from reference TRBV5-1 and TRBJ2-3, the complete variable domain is KAGVTQTPRYLIKTRGQQVTLSCSPISGHRSVSWYQQTPGQGLQFLFEYFSETQRNKGNFPGRFSGRQFSNSRSEMNVSTLELGDSALYLCASSPWGVRTDTQYFGPGTRLTVL.

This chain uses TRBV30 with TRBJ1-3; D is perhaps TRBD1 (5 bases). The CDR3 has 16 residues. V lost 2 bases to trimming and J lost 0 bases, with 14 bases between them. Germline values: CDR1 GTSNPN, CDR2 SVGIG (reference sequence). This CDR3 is CAWSSRRQISGNTIYF. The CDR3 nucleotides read TGTGCCTGGAGTTCCCGAAGACAGATCTCTGGAAACACCATATATTTT.

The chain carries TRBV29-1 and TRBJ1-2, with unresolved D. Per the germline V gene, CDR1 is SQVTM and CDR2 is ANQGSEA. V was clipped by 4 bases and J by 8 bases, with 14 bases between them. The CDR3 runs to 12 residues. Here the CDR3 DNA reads TGCAGCGTTGGAGAAAGATCAGCCGGCTACACCTTC. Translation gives CSVGERSAGYTF. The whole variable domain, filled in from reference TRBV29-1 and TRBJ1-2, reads SAVISQKPSRDICQRGTSLTIQCQVDSQVTMMFWYRQQPGQSLTLIATANQGSEATYESGFVIDKFPISRPNLTFSTLTVSNMSPEDSSIYLCSVGERSAGYTFGSGTRLTVV.

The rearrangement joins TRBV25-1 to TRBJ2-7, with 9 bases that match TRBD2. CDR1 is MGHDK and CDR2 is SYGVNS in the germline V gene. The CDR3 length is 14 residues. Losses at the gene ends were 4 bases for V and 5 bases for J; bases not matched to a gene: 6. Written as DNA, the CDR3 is TGTGCCAGCAGTGCTGGACTAGCGTGGGACGAGCAGTACTTC. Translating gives CASSAGLAWDEQYF.

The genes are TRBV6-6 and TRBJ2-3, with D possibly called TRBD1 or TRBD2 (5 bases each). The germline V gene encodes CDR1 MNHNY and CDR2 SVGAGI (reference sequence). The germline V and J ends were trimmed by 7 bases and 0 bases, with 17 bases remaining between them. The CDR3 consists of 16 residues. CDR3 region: CASKIGREHSTDTQYF. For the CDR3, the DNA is TGTGCCAGCAAGATAGGCAGGGAGCATAGCACAGATACGCAGTATTTT.

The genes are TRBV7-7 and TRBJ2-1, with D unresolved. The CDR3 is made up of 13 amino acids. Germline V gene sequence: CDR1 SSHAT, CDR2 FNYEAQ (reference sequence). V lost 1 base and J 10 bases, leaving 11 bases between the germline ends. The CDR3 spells CASSLEIGFEQFF. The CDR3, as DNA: TGTGCCAGCAGCTTAGAGATCGGGTTCGAGCAGTTCTTC.

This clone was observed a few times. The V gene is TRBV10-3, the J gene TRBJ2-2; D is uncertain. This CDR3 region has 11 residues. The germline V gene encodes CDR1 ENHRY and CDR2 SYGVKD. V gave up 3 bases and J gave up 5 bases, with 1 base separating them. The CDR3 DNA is TGTGCCATCAGTGATACCGGGGAGCTGTTTTTT. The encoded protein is CAISDTGELFF.

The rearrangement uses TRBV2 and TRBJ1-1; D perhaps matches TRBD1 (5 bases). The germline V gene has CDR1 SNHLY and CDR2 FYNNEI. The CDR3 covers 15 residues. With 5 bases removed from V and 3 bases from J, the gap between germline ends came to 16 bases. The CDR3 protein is CASSQTVSWDTEAFF. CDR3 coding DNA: TGTGCCAGCAGTCAGACAGTTAGTTGGGACACTGAAGCTTTCTTT.

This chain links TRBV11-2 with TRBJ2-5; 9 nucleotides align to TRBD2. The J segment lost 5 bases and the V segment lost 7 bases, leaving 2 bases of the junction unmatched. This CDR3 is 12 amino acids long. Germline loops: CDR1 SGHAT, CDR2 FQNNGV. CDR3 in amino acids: CASNAGGETQYF. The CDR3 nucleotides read TGTGCCAGCAACGCGGGAGGGGAGACCCAGTACTTC. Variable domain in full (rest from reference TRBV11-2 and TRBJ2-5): EAGVAQSPRYKIIEKRQSVAFWCNPISGHATLYWYQQILGQGPKLLIQFQNNGVVDDSQLPKDRFSAERLKGVDSTLKIQPAKLEDSAVYLCASNAGGETQYFGPGTRLLVL.